These 5 T cell receptor beta chains share one sample of origin, sequenced in a study of a mutant IDH1 vaccine in newly diagnosed glioma. The time point: week 5, during vaccination. The vaccine gave 300 ug of a 20-mer mutant IDH1 peptide subcutaneously per dose. These receptors' antigens are unknown. This table comes from immunoSEQ multiplex PCR, and its TCRdb copy is limited to in-frame clones, with some not included. Of 40,000 to 65,000 clones in the sample, roughly 78% were seen once. The sample here was PBMCs, taken from a glioma patient whose treatment included an IDH1 peptide vaccine. These receptors all stem from a woman in her 40s with glioma.

The V and J genes are TRBV6-1 and TRBJ1-5; D is undetermined. From germline, CDR1 is MNHNS and CDR2 SASEGT. The germline V and J ends were trimmed by 7 bases and 0 bases, with 13 bases remaining between them. This CDR3 spans 15 amino acids. In DNA form, the CDR3 reads TGTGCCAGCAAGATTGACGGCAATAGCAATCAGCCCCAGCATTTT. Translating it yields CASKIDGNSNQPQHF.

The CDR3 loop is CASSPLTGGARVSEAFF. In nucleotides, the CDR3 is TGTGCCAGCTCACCACTTACAGGGGGCGCTCGGGTCAGTGAAGCTTTCTTT. This rearrangement joins TRBV18 to TRBJ1-1, with 9 bases lining up with TRBD1. Germline V gene data show CDR1 as KGHSH and CDR2 as LQKENI. This CDR3 has 17 amino acids. Losses at the gene ends were 1 base for V and 7 bases for J; bases not matched to a gene: 13.

J is TRBJ2-7 and V is TRBV19; TRBD2 aligns across 8 bases. Germline V gives CDR1 LNHDA, CDR2 SQIVND (reference sequence). The CDR3 has 15 residues. J lost 3 bases, V lost 3 bases, and 7 bases had no gene match. CDR3 in DNA: TGTGCCAGTAGTATGGGGGGCGGGGGGCACTACGAGCAGTACTTC. Translation: CASSMGGGGHYEQYF.

This chain connects TRBV4-1 to TRBJ2-7; D might be TRBD2 (6 bases). CDR3 size: 16 residues. Germline CDR1 MGHRA, CDR2 YSYEKL. V dropped 0 bases and J dropped 1 base, with 13 bases sitting between them. The CDR3 nucleotides read TGCGCCAGCAGCCAAGAATTCAGCGGGCCTTCCTACGAGCAGTACTTC. It is translated as CASSQEFSGPSYEQYF.

The V call is TRBV6-1, the J call TRBJ1-5, with 7 bases aligning to TRBD1. The CDR3 is made up of 13 amino acids. The ends lost 6 bases at V and 9 bases at J; junction bases unmatched: 8. Germline V CDR1 and CDR2: MNHNS, SASEGT. CDR3 DNA: TGTGCCAGCAGCCAACAGGGGCCAGGGCCCCAGCATTTT. It specifies CASSQQGPGPQHF.